The source of this TCR beta chain is a study of blood T cell repertoires in COVID-19. CDR1 and CDR2 from the germline V gene are SEHNR and FQNEAQ (reference sequence). The CDR3 extends over 15 amino acids. V lost 3 bases to trimming and J lost 0 bases, with 12 bases between them. Clones were read by immunoSEQ multiplex PCR, and TCRdb kept only the in-frame ones, dropping some. Here the sample spans approximately 100,000 clones, about four fifths being singletons. Source material: peripheral blood. The chain is built from TRBV7-9 and TRBJ2-7; perhaps TRBD2 as D (6 bases). The source is a human donor in a cohort sampled during active COVID-19. The CDR3 reads CASSFFSGSSYEQYF. CDR3 DNA: TGTGCCAGCAGCTTCTTTAGCGGCAGCTCCTACGAGCAGTACTTC.